This TCR beta chain was profiled in a study of Ad26.COV2.S vaccination and SARS-CoV-2 variants (dated by TCRdb to about 2021). Describing the broader study: Donors in the vaccine arm were drawn from COV1001, a phase I-IIa trial of Ad26.COV2.S in healthy adults that was multicentre, randomized, double-blind and placebo-controlled. Ad26.COV2.S was administered intramuscularly at 5 x 10^10 or 1 x 10^11 viral particles, either as a single shot or as two shots given 56 days apart. TCRbeta repertoire sequencing was used to assess the specificity and breadth of SARS-CoV-2-reactive T cell receptors after Ad26.COV2.S vaccination. The TCR-sequenced set comprised around 32 samples: 19 Ad26.COV2.S vaccine recipients, 5 placebo recipients and 8 SARS-CoV-2 convalescent individuals. Trial participants were randomized into five groups of five, in which low-dose or high-dose Ad26.COV2.S was given once or twice, or placebo was given on both occasions. Investigators remained blinded to trial group allocation during experiments and outcome assessment. What the research found in general, with its limitations: According to the authors, total T cell responses may have been underestimated by the TCR breadth and depth analyses. Vaccine and placebo recipients had similar non-spike TCR breadth, a finding consistent with the vaccine containing only spike. Spike-specific TCR breadth was higher in Ad26.COV2.S recipients than in placebo recipients (P = 0.0014). After vaccination, substantial breadth of spike-specific CD8+ and CD4+ T cell responses was reported. The study was not powered for comparison of responses between vaccine doses or regimens.

The treatment or condition label corresponds to: around 19 received Ad26.COV2.S at low or high dose, single or two shots; about 5 received placebo; per-sample allocation not given. For vaccine and placebo recipients, repertoires were sequenced using samples collected on day 63 after the first injection. Between 29 July and 7 August 2020, Cohort 1b enrolled approximately 26 adults aged 18-55 years at one site in Boston, USA. Ad26.COV2.S was a replication-incompetent adenovirus type 26 vector expressing a prefusion-stabilized SARS-CoV-2 spike protein from the original Wuhan strain. TCRbeta CDR3 regions were sequenced with the immunoSEQ Assay. After extraction, genomic DNA underwent amplification by bias-controlled multiplex PCR, followed by high-throughput sequencing. Per the source publication's procedure: Collapsing and filtering of sequences were performed to quantify the absolute abundance of each unique TCRbeta CDR3 region. T cell fraction was estimated by normalization of TCRbeta template counts to usable DNA, with usable DNA being measured through amplification of reference genes present in all nucleated cells. Repertoire TCRs were annotated as SARS-CoV-2-specific by exact matching of V gene, CDR3 amino acid sequence and J gene to a known reactive TCR set. The reference SARS-CoV-2 TCR set was obtained from MIRA and was filtered for enrichment in COVID-19-positive ImmuneCODE repertoires, whereby public or cross-reactive TCRs were removed. Based on the MIRA antigens, annotated TCRs were further analysed at the level of specific ORF or position within ORF. Breadth was defined as the number of annotated unique rearrangements divided by the total number of unique productive rearrangements, and depth was defined as the summed frequency of the annotated unique rearrangements. Two-sided Wilcoxon rank-sum tests were applied when comparing TCR breadth between groups. The immuneACCESS repertoire file appears here via TCRdb, limited to in-frame rearrangements. These files lack a portion of the clones; in checked studies, under half of the deficit traces to unresolved V genes, and the cause of the others is not known. D and trimming come from the DNA, and the V and J calls and clone size come from that table. The sample data list a few hundred thousand clones, and 87% of these were observed just once. The leading ten clones occupy roughly 3.1% of the sample.

Concerning this clone itself: Its antigen is unknown. Base qualities are not at hand, and no much larger clone is one base apart.

Cut back by 4 bases and 0 bases, the V and J ends lie 11 bases apart. The CDR3 covers 16 residues, taking in both the cysteine and the phenylalanine. Only the CDR3 portion is preserved as DNA: 48 bases, with reading frame beginning at the first base. The germline V gene encodes CDR1 SGHRS and CDR2 YFSETQ. The chain was built from TRBV5-1 and TRBJ1-6; the best D guess is TRBD1, with 6 bases matching. Sequenced material: peripheral blood, taken in a trial of Ad26.COV2.S vaccine versus placebo. This TCR was recovered from a person between 18 and 65 years old who received the Ad26.COV2.S COVID-19 vaccine or a placebo. The CDR3 loop reads CASSTGQSSYNSPLHF. In nucleotides, the sequence is TGCGCCAGCAGCACCGGACAGAGCTCCTATAATTCACCCCTCCACTTT.